These 26 T cell receptor beta chains were sequenced from one sample in a study of PD-1 blockade in mismatch repair-deficient tumors (dated by TCRdb to 2017 to 2019). To prepare the library, the immunoSEQ multiplex PCR assay was applied. This is the immuneACCESS table as TCRdb keeps it, with only in-frame sequences that have V and J called. A part of the clones is gone; compared with another copy, unresolved V genes explain less than half, and the rest is unexplained. Present in this sample are about 120,000 clones, 70% to 80% of which were seen just once. Clones ranked in the top ten supply about 5.1% of the sample. Sequencing was performed on peripheral blood, taken 60 weeks after starting pembrolizumab. The receptors derive from an adult with mismatch repair-deficient cancer.

This rearrangement joins TRBV27 to TRBJ1-2, with 8 bases matching TRBD1. V lost 5 bases, J lost 4 bases, and 6 bases stayed unmatched. Per the germline V gene, CDR1 is MNHEY and CDR2 is SMNVEV (reference sequence). This CDR3 comprises 14 residues. The CDR3 nucleotides are TGTGCCAGCAGTACCCGGGACAGGCCCTATGGCTACACCTTC. It is translated as CASSTRDRPYGYTF.

This clone was detected only a few times. The rearrangement uses TRBV19 and TRBJ1-1, with D unclear. With 5 bases removed from V and 3 bases from J, the gap between germline ends came to 16 bases. CDR1 is LNHDA, CDR2 SQIVND, per germline (reference sequence). The CDR3 has 15 amino acids. The DNA for the CDR3 is TGTGCCAGTAGTTCCCTCAGGAGTTGGGACACTGAAGCTTTCTTT. Residues: CASSSLRSWDTEAFF.

The genes are TRBV5-1 and TRBJ2-1, with D possibly TRBD2 on 6 matching bases. Germline CDR1 and CDR2: SGHRS and YFSETQ. V lost 2 bases and J lost 9, with 24 bases in between. This CDR3 contains 17 residues. This chain's CDR3 is CASSLRPATGLRSEQFF. The CDR3 region has the DNA TGCGCCAGCAGCTTAAGGCCCGCTACGGGACTGAGGAGTGAGCAGTTCTTC.

The J gene is TRBJ2-3, the V gene TRBV7-3; TRBD2 matches at 7 bases. Germline V gene lookup returns CDR1 SGHTA and CDR2 FQGTGA. V lost 4 bases, J lost 2 bases, and 6 bases stayed unmatched. The CDR3 consists of 15 residues. CDR3 bases: TGTGCCAGCAGCTCCAACGGGGGGTTCACAGATACGCAGTATTTT. As protein: CASSSNGGFTDTQYF. The full variable domain, its missing parts supplied by reference TRBV7-3 and TRBJ2-3, is GAGVSQTPSNKVTEKGKYVELRCDPISGHTALYWYRQSLGQGPEFLIYFQGTGAADDSGLPNDRFFAVRPEGSVSTLKIQRTERGDSAVYLCASSSNGGFTDTQYFGPGTRLTVL.

V is TRBV7-9 and J is TRBJ1-1; D is perhaps TRBD1 (6 bases). This CDR3 has 13 residues. Germline-derived CDR1 and CDR2 are SEHNR and FQNEAQ (reference sequence). Trimming left V 7 bases short and J 5 bases short, with 14 bases between. CDR3 protein: CASKPGQGTEAFF. The CDR3, as DNA: TGTGCCAGCAAGCCGGGACAAGGAACTGAAGCTTTCTTT.

The chain is built from TRBV19 and TRBJ2-3; 8 bases are shared with TRBD2. With 4 bases clipped from V and 3 bases from J, the junction kept 9 bases outside the gene matches. CDR1 and CDR2 from the germline V gene are LNHDA and SQIVND (reference sequence). CDR3 length: 16 residues. The CDR3 sequence: CASSTPGRGLTDTQYF. DNA of the CDR3: TGTGCCAGTAGTACTCCCGGGAGGGGGTTAACAGATACGCAGTATTTT.

This clone was picked up a small number of times. The CDR3 coding sequence is TGTGCCAGCAGTAAGGGCAGGGATACTGAAGCTTTCTTT. Translated, it gives CASSKGRDTEAFF. The V and J genes are TRBV6-1 and TRBJ1-1; D is perhaps TRBD1 (5 bases). The CDR3 contains 13 residues. The V gene's germline CDR1 is MNHNS and CDR2 SASEGT. Between the trimmed V and J ends, which lost 5 bases and 5 bases, there was a span of 12 bases.

CDR3 sequence: CASSFSGGTGELFF. The CDR3 coding sequence is TGCGCCAGCAGCTTCAGCGGAGGCACCGGGGAGCTGTTTTTT. This rearrangement joins TRBV5-1 to TRBJ2-2; D is perhaps TRBD2 (5 bases). CDR1 is SGHRS, CDR2 YFSETQ, per germline. Trimming removed 2 bases from V and 4 bases from J, with 9 bases in between. The CDR3 is 14 residues long.

Notes on this clone: The same CDR3 is also encoded by other DNA sequences in this sample. The rearrangement uses TRBV7-3 and TRBJ2-3; tentatively, D is TRBD2 (5 bases). The CDR3 consists of 15 residues. Trimming took off 4 bases at V and 0 bases at J, with 11 bases between the two ends. From germline, CDR1 is SGHTA and CDR2 FQGTGA. CDR3 bases: TGTGCCAGCAGCTCCCGGACGGGAAGCACAGATACGCAGTATTTT. It encodes CASSSRTGSTDTQYF.

The chain carries TRBV21-1 and TRBJ1-1; TRBD1, the table's D call, lacks a check against the DNA. TRBV21-1 is a known pseudogene. The length of the CDR3 is 16 residues. Written as DNA, the CDR3 is TGTGCCAGCAGCAAACGGGCGAGGGACAAGGGCACTGAAGCTTTCTTT. Translating gives CASSKRARDKGTEAFF.

The chain carries TRBV6-1 and TRBJ1-3; D is unclear. Trimming pared 3 bases from V and 2 bases from J, leaving 17 bases between. CDR1 and CDR2 from the germline V gene are MNHNS and SASEGT. The CDR3 has 17 amino acids. CDR3 DNA sequence: TGTGCCAGCAGTGAGTCTTCTTTCGCAACCACTGGAAACACCATATATTTT. This sequence encodes CASSESSFATTGNTIYF.

The chain is built from TRBV19 and TRBJ2-2, with D uncertain. V was clipped by 4 bases and J by 4 bases, with 7 bases between them. The CDR3 runs 13 residues. The germline gives CDR1 LNHDA, CDR2 SQIVND (reference sequence). The CDR3 region has the DNA TGTGCCAGTAGTAAAAGGCGCACCGGGGAGCTGTTTTTT. It is translated as CASSKRRTGELFF.

This clone was picked up one time. The chain links TRBV27 to TRBJ2-1, with 7 bases that match TRBD2. The CDR3 contains 15 residues. V was clipped by 3 bases and J by 7 bases; unmatched bases: 9. Per the germline V gene, CDR1 is MNHEY and CDR2 is SMNVEV (reference sequence). The CDR3 sequence: CASSFGAGALNEQFF. The CDR3 DNA sequence: TGTGCCAGCAGTTTTGGCGCGGGAGCTCTTAATGAGCAGTTCTTC.

This clone was recorded only once. This sequence joins TRBV5-6 and TRBJ2-2; tentative D call: TRBD1 (7 bases). The CDR3 runs to 16 residues. In germline, CDR1 is SGHDT, CDR2 YYEEEE. V was pared by 4 bases and J by 6 bases, with 19 bases between. This CDR3 reads CASSTRRGPGAGELFF. DNA for the CDR3: TGTGCCAGCAGCACTAGGAGGGGGCCCGGGGCCGGGGAGCTGTTTTTT.

A few counts support this clone. The chain has TRBV6-1 and TRBJ2-7; D unclear. Germline assignment: CDR1 MNHNS and CDR2 SASEGT. The V end was cut by 5 bases, the J end by 0 bases, with 14 bases between. This CDR3 contains 15 residues. The CDR3 reads CASSRPGRTSYEQYF. CDR3 nucleotide sequence: TGTGCCAGCAGTCGCCCAGGACGGACCTCCTACGAGCAGTACTTC.

This chain joins TRBV4-1 and TRBJ1-4, with no clear D. This CDR3 region has 18 residues. Trimming left V 0 bases short and J 5 bases short, with 19 bases between. Germline loops: CDR1 MGHRA, CDR2 YSYEKL. The CDR3 DNA follows: TGCGCCAGCAGCCAAGACCCCACGCCAGTGACCGTAAATGAAAAACTGTTTTTT. It yields the protein CASSQDPTPVTVNEKLFF.

The V call is TRBV5-1, the J call TRBJ2-5, with D perhaps TRBD1 (9 bases). CDR1 is SGHRS, CDR2 YFSETQ, per germline. CDR3 length: 15 amino acids. The V and J ends lost 0 bases and 8 bases respectively, with 17 bases between them. The CDR3: CASSLDGGDRATQYF. The CDR3 DNA reads as TGCGCCAGCAGCTTGGACGGGGGGGACAGGGCAACCCAGTACTTC.

J is TRBJ2-7 and V is TRBV2, with TRBD2 matching 9 bases. In germline, CDR1 is SNHLY, CDR2 FYNNEI. The V segment lost 5 bases and the J segment 6 bases; nucleotides outside the gene matches: 5. This CDR3 is built from 13 residues. CDR3 bases: TGTGCCAGCAGTCCCGGACTAGCGCCCGAGCAGTACTTC. Translation gives CASSPGLAPEQYF.

The V gene is TRBV6-1, the J gene TRBJ1-5; 10 positions agree with TRBD1. After removal of 3 bases from V and 10 bases from J, the junction contained 3 bases not matched to a gene. Germline values: CDR1 MNHNS, CDR2 SASEGT. The CDR3 length is 13 residues. CDR3 loop: CASSDRDRGPQHF. The CDR3 coding sequence is TGTGCCAGCAGTGATAGGGACAGGGGACCCCAGCATTTT.

This clone has only a few counts. The J gene is TRBJ2-6, the V gene TRBV5-1; D not certain. V shed 3 bases and J shed 0 bases, with 10 bases lying between them. The CDR3 runs 16 residues. Germline V gene lookup returns CDR1 SGHRS and CDR2 YFSETQ. Here the CDR3 DNA reads TGCGCCAGCAGCTGGACGACGACCTCTGGGGCCAACGTCCTGACTTTC. Translation gives CASSWTTTSGANVLTF.

The genes are TRBV11-3 and TRBJ2-2; 11 bases agree with TRBD2. V trimming: 0 bases; J trimming: 6 bases; junction bases outside the gene matches: 6. This CDR3 is built from 17 residues. Germline values: CDR1 SGHNT, CDR2 YENEEA. The CDR3 region is CASSLDRLAGYAGELFF. Written as DNA, the CDR3 is TGTGCCAGCAGCTTAGATCGACTAGCGGGATACGCCGGGGAGCTGTTTTTT.

The rearrangement joins TRBV30 to TRBJ2-7; 8 bases line up with TRBD1. The CDR3 contains 13 residues. In germline, CDR1 is GTSNPN, CDR2 SVGIG (reference sequence). Trimming removed 2 bases from V and 6 bases from J; junction bases left unmatched: 6. The CDR3 region has the DNA TGTGCCTGGAGTACAGGGGGACGGAGCGAGCAGTACTTC. It encodes CAWSTGGRSEQYF.

The chain employs TRBV11-3 and TRBJ2-7; D remains ambiguous. V was pared by 8 bases and J by 1 base, with 12 bases between. CDR3 length equals 13 residues. CDR1 and CDR2 from the germline V gene are SGHNT and YENEEA. The CDR3 loop reads CASESRNSYEQYF. In nucleotides, the CDR3 is TGTGCCAGCGAAAGCAGGAATTCCTACGAGCAGTACTTC.

This clone came up once. The V gene is TRBV4-1, the J gene TRBJ2-5; TRBD2 matches 12 bases. The V gene's germline CDR1 is MGHRA and CDR2 YSYEKL. The J segment lost 7 bases and the V segment lost 0 bases, leaving 6 bases of the junction unmatched. The length of the CDR3 is 16 residues. The CDR3 reads CASSQDGLAGRGTQYF. In DNA, the CDR3 is TGCGCCAGCAGCCAAGATGGACTAGCGGGGAGGGGGACCCAGTACTTC.

The chain carries TRBV6-6 and TRBJ2-5; D perhaps matches TRBD1 (6 bases). Trimming took 11 bases from V and 4 from J, leaving 11 bases between them. The CDR3 has 11 amino acids. CDR1 and CDR2 (germline): MNHNY, SVGAGI (reference sequence). Written as DNA, the CDR3 is TGTGCCGGGGGCACTTCAGAGACCCAGTACTTC. Residues: CAGGTSETQYF.

The chain combines TRBV7-9 with TRBJ1-2; D is perhaps TRBD1 (6 bases). Germline V lookup: CDR1 SEHNR, CDR2 FQNEAQ (reference sequence). This CDR3 comprises 14 residues. Trimming took 5 bases from V and 5 from J, leaving 15 bases between them. CDR3 sequence reads: CASSVKGQGYGYTF. As DNA, the CDR3 is TGTGCCAGCAGCGTCAAGGGACAAGGATATGGCTACACCTTC.